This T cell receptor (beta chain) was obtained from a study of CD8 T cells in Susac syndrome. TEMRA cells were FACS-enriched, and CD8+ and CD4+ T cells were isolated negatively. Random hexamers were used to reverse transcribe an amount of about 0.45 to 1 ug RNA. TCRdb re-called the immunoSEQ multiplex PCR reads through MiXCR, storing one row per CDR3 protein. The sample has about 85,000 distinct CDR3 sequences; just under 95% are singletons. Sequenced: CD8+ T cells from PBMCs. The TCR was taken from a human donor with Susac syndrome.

The CDR3: CASSLGQTETEAFF. For the CDR3, the DNA is TGTGCCAGCAGCTTAGGACAGACAGAAACTGAAGCTTTCTTT. The chain is built from TRBV13 and TRBJ1-1; possibly TRBD1 for D (5 bases). V was clipped by 0 bases and J by 5 bases, with 10 bases between them. CDR1 is PRHDT, CDR2 FYEKMQ, per germline (reference sequence). The CDR3 is 14 residues long.